This entry lists 9 T cell receptor beta chains sequenced from one sample in a study of T-cell reconstitution after alpha-beta-depleted transplantation in children. Study outcomes and limitations: One year post-transplant, T-cell counts and diversity were largely derived from T cells produced anew.

Their recognized antigens are unknown. TCRbeta library preparation incorporated unique molecular identifiers. TCRdb reprocessed the PCR reads with MiXCR, giving one entry per CDR3 protein. The sample holds 330,000 or so distinct CDR3 sequences, around 7.3% seen once. The sample in question was peripheral blood, obtained 360 days after TCRalphabeta/CD19-depleted stem cell transplant. These receptors were collected from a female patient aged 2-10 years who had a stem cell transplant for Fanconi anemia, so the T cells may come from the graft donor.

This clonotype was counted between two and nine times. The V gene is TRBV3-1, the J gene TRBJ1-1, with TRBD1 identical over 11 bases. Trimming cost V 1 base and J 5 bases; bases outside gene matches: 3. The CDR3 contains 15 residues. Germline-derived CDR1 and CDR2 are LGHDT and YNNKEL (reference sequence). CDR3 protein: CASSQVGTGGTEAFF. The CDR3 DNA sequence: TGTGCCAGCAGCCAAGTAGGGACAGGGGGGACTGAAGCTTTCTTT.

This clonotype was recorded only once. The CDR3 DNA follows: TGTGCCAGCAGTTACAGCGGGGGGGTTCTCAATGAGCAGTTCTTC. Amino acid sequence: CASSYSGGVLNEQFF. This rearrangement joins TRBV6-2 or TRBV6-3 to TRBJ2-1, with 10 bases identical to TRBD2. The CDR3 has 15 residues. The germline CDR1 and CDR2 sequences are MNHEY and SVGEGT. The J segment lost 6 bases and the V segment lost 2 bases, leaving 4 bases of the junction unmatched.

This clonotype was counted at least ten times. DNA for the CDR3: TGTGCCACCAGCAGAGTTGACAGCATATACGAGCAGTACTTC. The encoded protein is CATSRVDSIYEQYF. The chain links TRBV15 to TRBJ2-7; possible D gene TRBD1, 5 bases. The CDR3 spans 14 residues. Trimming removed 1 base at V and 4 bases at J, with 11 bases between. CDR1 LNHNV and CDR2 YYDKDF come from the germline V gene (reference sequence).

This clonotype was found many times. V usage is TRBV28 and J usage is TRBJ2-7; the match to TRBD1 covers 7 bases. The CDR3 extends over 13 amino acids. The V gene end was trimmed by 7 bases and the J gene end by 3 bases; junction bases not matched to a gene: 6. Looked up from germline, CDR1 is MDHEN and CDR2 is SYDVKM. The CDR3 region is CASKEGGFYEQYF. CDR3 in DNA: TGTGCCAGCAAGGAAGGGGGCTTCTACGAGCAGTACTTC.

The V call is TRBV4-1, the J call TRBJ2-7; 8 bases match TRBD2. V lost 1 base to trimming and J lost 5 bases; unmatched junction nucleotides: 7. In germline, CDR1 is MGHRA, CDR2 YSYEKL. The CDR3 consists of 15 residues. CDR3 nucleotide sequence: TGCGCCAGCAGCCAAGTGGGAGGACTAGCAGACGAGCAGTACTTC. Its protein is CASSQVGGLADEQYF.

This clonotype was counted ten times or more. In DNA, the CDR3 is TGTGCCAGCAGCTTGGACAGGGGGCGAACTGAAGCTTTCTTT. Encoded protein: CASSLDRGRTEAFF. This chain joins TRBV7-9 and TRBJ1-1, with TRBD1 matching 11 bases. Looked up from germline, CDR1 is SEHNR and CDR2 is FQNEAQ (reference sequence). The V and J ends lost 3 bases and 5 bases, in that order; junction bases with no gene match: 2. The CDR3 runs to 14 residues.

The V call is TRBV14, the J call TRBJ2-3, with 13 positions matching TRBD2. Trimming removed 3 bases from V and 1 base from J; junction bases left unmatched: 7. Germline values: CDR1 SGHDN, CDR2 FVKESK. CDR3 length equals 18 residues. CDR3 coding DNA: TGTGCCAGCAGCCACCCGGGACTAGCGGGATTTGGCACAGATACGCAGTATTTT. Translation: CASSHPGLAGFGTDTQYF.

This clonotype was recorded a few times. The chain links TRBV5-1 to TRBJ2-7; 8 positions agree with TRBD2. Germline V gives CDR1 SGHRS, CDR2 YFSETQ. The CDR3 covers 16 residues. With V trimmed by 4 bases and J by 5 bases, 14 bases remained unmatched. The CDR3 region is CASSSRPGGAGNEQYF. The DNA for the CDR3 is TGCGCCAGCAGCAGCCGACCCGGGGGGGCAGGGAACGAGCAGTACTTC.

There are a few counts of this clonotype. The gene calls are TRBV5-6 and TRBJ1-3; D unresolved. Germline CDR1 and CDR2: SGHDT and YYEEEE. The V and J ends lost 6 bases and 0 bases respectively, with 16 bases between them. CDR3 length: 16 residues. The CDR3, as DNA: TGTGCCAGCAACACGCCCGCAGAGACCTCTGGAAACACCATATATTTT. Its protein product is CASNTPAETSGNTIYF.